This TCR beta chain was found in a study of T cell responses to AZD1222 COVID-19 vaccine. Study-wide points: Spike-specific TCR repertoires showed rising breadth and depth after two AZD1222 doses. At 160-218 and 743-854, vaccine-associated CD4 TCRs were dominant, and they spanned spike. The donors showed a predominance of white British ancestry and of females, with possible underestimation of clonal diversity.

Clones were read by immunoSEQ multiplex PCR, and TCRdb kept only the in-frame ones, dropping some. The sample has approximately 130,000 clones; approximately 94% are singletons. Note on this clone: Its target is not known.

This CDR3 is 15 amino acids long. Trimming removed 4 bases from V and 3 bases from J; junction bases left unmatched: 9. Per germline, CDR1 MNHEY and CDR2 SVGAGI. This receptor was taken from an adult in good health. The sequenced sample was peripheral blood, obtained on day 0 of AZD1222 vaccination. This sequence joins TRBV6-5 and TRBJ2-7; the match to TRBD1 covers 7 bases. CDR3 bases: TGTGCCAGCAGTTCCCCGACAGGGACGTTCTACGAGCAGTACTTC. Encoded protein: CASSSPTGTFYEQYF.